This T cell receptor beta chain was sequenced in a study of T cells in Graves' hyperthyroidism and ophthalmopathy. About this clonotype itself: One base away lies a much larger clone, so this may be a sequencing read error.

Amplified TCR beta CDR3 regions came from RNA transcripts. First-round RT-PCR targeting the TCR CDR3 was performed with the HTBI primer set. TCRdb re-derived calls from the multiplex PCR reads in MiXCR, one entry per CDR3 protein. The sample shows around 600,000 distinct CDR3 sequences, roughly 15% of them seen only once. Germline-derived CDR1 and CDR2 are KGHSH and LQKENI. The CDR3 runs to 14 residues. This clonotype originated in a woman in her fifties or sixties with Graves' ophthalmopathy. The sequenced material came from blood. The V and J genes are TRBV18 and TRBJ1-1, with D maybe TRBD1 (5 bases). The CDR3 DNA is TGTGCCAGCTCACCAATCCCAGGGAACACTGAAGCTCTCTTT. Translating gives CASSPIPGNTEALF.